The entry below describes one TCR beta chain. The sample belongs to a study of pediatric ulcerative colitis. Here immunoSEQ multiplex PCR was the method, and the copy in TCRdb shows in-frame clones only, minus some. The repertoire consists of about 32,000 clones, with approximately 78% occurring once and the leading ten covering about 4.5%. This sequence was found in a boy under 18 with severe ulcerative colitis. Specimen: blood.

CDR3 in amino acids: CSVHPGGSTQYF. Written as DNA, the CDR3 is TGCAGCGTTCATCCGGGGGGCTCAACCCAGTACTTC. This chain joins TRBV29-1 and TRBJ2-5; D perhaps matches TRBD2 (7 bases). This CDR3 region has 12 residues. V lost 5 bases and J 8 bases, leaving 15 bases between the germline ends. CDR1 is SQVTM and CDR2 is ANQGSEA in the germline V gene.